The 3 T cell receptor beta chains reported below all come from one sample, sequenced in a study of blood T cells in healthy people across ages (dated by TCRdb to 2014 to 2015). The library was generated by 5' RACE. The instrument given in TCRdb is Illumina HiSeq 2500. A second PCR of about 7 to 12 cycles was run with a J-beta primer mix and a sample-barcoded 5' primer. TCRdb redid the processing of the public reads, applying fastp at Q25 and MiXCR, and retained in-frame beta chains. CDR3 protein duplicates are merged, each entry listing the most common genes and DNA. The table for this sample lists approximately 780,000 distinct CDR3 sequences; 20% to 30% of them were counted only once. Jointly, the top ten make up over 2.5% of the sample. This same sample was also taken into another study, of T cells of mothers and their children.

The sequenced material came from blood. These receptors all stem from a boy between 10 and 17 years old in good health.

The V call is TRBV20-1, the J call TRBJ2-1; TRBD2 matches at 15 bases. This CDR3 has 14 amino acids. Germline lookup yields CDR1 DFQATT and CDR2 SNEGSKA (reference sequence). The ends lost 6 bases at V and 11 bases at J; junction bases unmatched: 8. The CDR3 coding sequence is TGCAGTGCCCCAGGGACTAGCGGGGGGACGAAGCAGTTCTTC. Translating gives CSAPGTSGGTKQFF.

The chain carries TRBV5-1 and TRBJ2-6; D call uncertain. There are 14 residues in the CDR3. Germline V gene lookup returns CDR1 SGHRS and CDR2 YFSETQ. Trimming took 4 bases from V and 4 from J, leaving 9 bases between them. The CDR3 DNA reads TGCGCCAGCAGCGTGGGTGGAGGGGCCAACGTCCTGACTTTC. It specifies CASSVGGGANVLTF.

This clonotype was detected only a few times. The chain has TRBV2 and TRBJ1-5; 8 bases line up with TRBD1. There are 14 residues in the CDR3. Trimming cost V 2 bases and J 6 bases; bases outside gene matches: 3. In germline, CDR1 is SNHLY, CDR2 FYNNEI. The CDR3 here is CASSETDRAQPQHF. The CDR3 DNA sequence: TGTGCCAGCAGTGAAACGGACAGGGCTCAGCCCCAGCATTTT.